What follows are 19 T cell receptor beta chains derived from one specimen sequenced in a study of blood T cell repertoires in COVID-19. The repertoire was sequenced with immunoSEQ multiplex PCR; TCRdb's copy has only in-frame clones and lacks some. The table includes about 200,000 clones, 70% to 90% detected once. Sequencing used peripheral blood. These receptors were obtained from a human donor in a cohort sampled during active COVID-19.

The chain carries TRBV12-5 and TRBJ1-1, with TRBD1 matching 11 bases. Germline V gene data show CDR1 as LGHNT and CDR2 as FRNRAP. The CDR3 has 14 amino acids. Losses at the gene ends were 7 bases for V and 6 bases for J; bases not matched to a gene: 7. The CDR3 here is CASARGQGASEAFF. CDR3 nucleotides: TGTGCTAGTGCCCGCGGACAGGGGGCCTCTGAAGCTTTCTTT. The variable domain in full, with the rest retrieved from reference TRBV12-5 and TRBJ1-1, is DARVTQTPRHKVTEMGQEVTMRCQPILGHNTVFWYRQTMMQGLELLAYFRNRAPLDDSGMPKDRFSAEMPDATLATLKIQPSEPRDSAVYFCASARGQGASEAFFGQGTRLTVV.

This chain connects TRBV18 to TRBJ1-1, with 10 nucleotides matching TRBD1. The junction had 14 bases not matched to a gene; V was cut back by 4 bases and J by 3 bases. CDR3 length: 18 residues. In germline, CDR1 is KGHSH, CDR2 LQKENI. Written as DNA, the CDR3 is TGTGCCAGCTCACTTACCCCGGGACAGGGGCCGGGGGACACTGAAGCTTTCTTT. Translating gives CASSLTPGQGPGDTEAFF. Looking up the rest from reference TRBV18 and TRBJ1-1 gives the full variable domain: NAGVMQNPRHLVRRRGQEARLRCSPMKGHSHVYWYRQLPEEGLKFMVYLQKENIIDESGMPKERFSAEFPKEGPSILRIQQVVRGDSAAYFCASSLTPGQGPGDTEAFFGQGTRLTVV.

The chain uses TRBV12-3 or TRBV12-4 and TRBJ1-1, with D uncertain. V shed 6 bases and J shed 1 base, with 6 bases lying between them. The CDR3 extends over 12 amino acids. The CDR3 DNA is TGTGCCAGCAGCTACAGGAACACTGAAGCTTTCTTT. Translating gives CASSYRNTEAFF.

This clone was detected only a few times. The gene calls are TRBV6-5 and TRBJ2-1; D may be TRBD1 (6 bases). V dropped 6 bases and J dropped 3 bases, with 9 bases sitting between them. The CDR3 has 13 residues. In germline, CDR1 is MNHEY, CDR2 SVGAGI. Here the CDR3 DNA reads TGTGCCAGCAGAGAGGACAGCTACAATGAGCAGTTCTTC. Residues: CASREDSYNEQFF.

The CDR3 sequence is CASSLQGSGEKLFF. The CDR3 nucleotides are TGTGCCAGCAGCTTACAGGGTTCCGGTGAAAAACTGTTTTTT. The chain joins TRBV7-6 to TRBJ1-4, with D possibly TRBD1 on 5 matching bases. Germline CDR1 and CDR2: SGHVS and FNYEAQ. CDR3 size: 14 residues. V shed 2 bases and J shed 7 bases, with 11 bases lying between them.

The chain is built from TRBV19 and TRBJ2-1, with 10 nucleotides matching TRBD2. CDR3 length equals 15 residues. The germline CDR1 and CDR2 sequences are LNHDA and SQIVND (reference sequence). J gave up 4 bases and V 4 bases, and 4 bases lay outside the gene matches. The CDR3, as DNA: TGTGCCAGTAGTAAAGGACTAGCGGAATACAATGAGCAGTTCTTC. Translated: CASSKGLAEYNEQFF.

The chain joins TRBV7-2 to TRBJ2-3; D uncertain. Germline CDR1 reads SGHTA; CDR2 reads FQGNSA. There are 12 residues in the CDR3. V was cut by 8 bases and J by 2 bases, with 8 bases left in between. The CDR3 DNA reads TGTGCCAGCGGCAGATTCACAGATACGCAGTATTTT. Its protein is CASGRFTDTQYF. Using reference TRBV7-2 and TRBJ2-3 for the parts outside the CDR3, the full variable domain is GAGVSQSPSNKVTEKGKDVELRCDPISGHTALYWYRQSLGQGLEFLIYFQGNSAPDKSGLPSDRFSAERTGGSVSTLTIQRTQQEDSAVYLCASGRFTDTQYFGPGTRLTVL.

The chain uses TRBV7-3 and TRBJ1-6; TRBD1 might be the D (6 bases). From germline, CDR1 is SGHTA and CDR2 FQGTGA. This CDR3 has 15 amino acids. Trimming took off 3 bases at V and 10 bases at J, with 16 bases between the two ends. CDR3 amino acids: CASSLGGAVGSPLHF. The CDR3 coding sequence is TGTGCCAGCAGCTTGGGGGGGGCGGTAGGGTCACCCCTCCACTTT.

The V and J genes are TRBV7-9 and TRBJ1-2; TRBD1 might be the D (5 bases). The V gene lost 8 bases and the J gene lost 6 bases, with 19 bases spanning the gap. The germline gives CDR1 SEHNR, CDR2 FQNEAQ (reference sequence). This CDR3 comprises 14 residues. The CDR3 loop is CASPPGRGVDGYTF. The CDR3 DNA is TGTGCCAGCCCCCCAGGGCGCGGGGTCGATGGCTACACCTTC.

V gene TRBV18 combines with J gene TRBJ1-1; D unresolved. V shed 2 bases and J shed 1 base, with 14 bases lying between them. CDR3 length: 16 residues. Germline V lookup: CDR1 KGHSH, CDR2 LQKENI. CDR3 protein: CASSPLRGGPNTEAFF. CDR3 sequence (DNA): TGTGCCAGCTCACCATTAAGAGGAGGGCCGAACACTGAAGCTTTCTTT.

This rearrangement joins TRBV28 to TRBJ2-5, with D tentatively TRBD1 (5 bases). With 6 bases removed from V and 2 bases from J, the gap between germline ends came to 10 bases. The germline gives CDR1 MDHEN, CDR2 SYDVKM. The length of the CDR3 is 13 residues. Written as DNA, the CDR3 is TGTGCCAGCAGGGCCGACAGTCAAGAGACCCAGTACTTC. Protein product: CASRADSQETQYF.

V usage is TRBV19 and J usage is TRBJ1-4; no reliable D call. This CDR3 spans 14 amino acids. The germline CDR1 and CDR2 sequences are LNHDA and SQIVND (reference sequence). V shed 6 bases and J shed 5 bases, with 13 bases lying between them. The CDR3, as DNA: TGTGCCAGTAGCTACCAGTGGGAGAATGAAAAACTGTTTTTT. Its translation is CASSYQWENEKLFF.

V usage is TRBV6-1 and J usage is TRBJ1-1, with TRBD1 as a possible D gene (6 bases). Germline loops: CDR1 MNHNS, CDR2 SASEGT. The CDR3 runs 15 residues. Deletions cut 2 bases from V and 0 bases from J, with 10 bases between. CDR3 region: CASSERGSMNTEAFF. DNA of the CDR3: TGTGCCAGCAGTGAAAGGGGGTCCATGAACACTGAAGCTTTCTTT.

This clone was detected once. The chain uses TRBV5-1 and TRBJ1-3; 8 nucleotides match TRBD1. V was pared by 4 bases and J by 5 bases, with 5 bases of the junction left unmatched. This CDR3 is built from 14 residues. CDR1 SGHRS and CDR2 YFSETQ come from the germline V gene. This CDR3 reads CASSPDRVRNTIYF. The CDR3 DNA reads as TGCGCCAGCAGCCCGGACAGGGTCAGAAACACCATATATTTT.

The chain links TRBV12-5 to TRBJ2-1, with TRBD2 identical over 8 bases. J was trimmed by 1 base and V by 5 bases; bases with no gene match: 19. CDR1 is LGHNT and CDR2 is FRNRAP in the germline V gene. This CDR3 is built from 20 residues. The CDR3 spells CASGKTRGGNFTTSYNEQFF. CDR3 in DNA: TGTGCTAGTGGTAAAACTCGGGGGGGGAACTTCACAACTTCCTACAATGAGCAGTTCTTC.

The chain carries TRBV7-9 and TRBJ1-2; D remains unclear. The ends were cut back, 2 bases at V and 1 base at J, with 11 bases in the middle. This CDR3 is 15 amino acids long. Germline CDR1 is SEHNR and CDR2 is FQNEAQ (reference sequence). The CDR3 region is CASSLKENRNYGYTF. As DNA, the CDR3 is TGTGCCAGCAGCTTAAAGGAGAACCGTAACTATGGCTACACCTTC.

The chain combines TRBV28 with TRBJ2-7; D is undetermined. This CDR3 spans 14 amino acids. V lost 8 bases, J lost 1 base, and 15 bases lay in between. Looked up from germline, CDR1 is MDHEN and CDR2 is SYDVKM. This CDR3 is CASRPEPLSYEQYF. CDR3 DNA sequence: TGTGCCAGCCGGCCCGAGCCACTATCCTACGAGCAGTACTTC.

This clone was detected once. The chain combines TRBV18 with TRBJ2-7, with 13 bases fitting TRBD2. V lost 4 bases and J lost 0; bases outside the gene matches: 3. The CDR3 runs 16 residues. Germline V lookup: CDR1 KGHSH, CDR2 LQKENI. The CDR3 region has the DNA TGTGCCAGCTCACGACTAGCGGGGGGCGTCTCCTACGAGCAGTACTTC. Its translation: CASSRLAGGVSYEQYF. Looking up the rest from reference TRBV18 and TRBJ2-7 gives the full variable domain: NAGVMQNPRHLVRRRGQEARLRCSPMKGHSHVYWYRQLPEEGLKFMVYLQKENIIDESGMPKERFSAEFPKEGPSILRIQQVVRGDSAAYFCASSRLAGGVSYEQYFGPGTRLTVT.

This chain joins TRBV6-1 and TRBJ2-1; TRBD2 agrees at 9 bases. This CDR3 comprises 16 residues. The germline gives CDR1 MNHNS, CDR2 SASEGT. V shed 2 bases and J 4 bases; nucleotides not matched to a gene: 6. This CDR3 is CASSELSGGYYNEQFF. CDR3 nucleotides: TGTGCCAGCAGTGAACTTAGCGGGGGATATTACAATGAGCAGTTCTTC.